This is a list of T cell receptor beta chains from one sample in a study of T cells after yellow fever vaccination. TCRdb reanalysed the 5' RACE reads using MiXCR and keeps one entry per CDR3 protein. The top ten hold about 18% of the sample, which has 620,000 or so distinct CDR3 sequences, around 16% seen once. The specimen comprised PBMCs, sampled 4 to 6 days after the first yellow fever vaccination. The receptor set was obtained from a young man who received the YFV17D yellow fever vaccine. CDR3s include the opening cysteine and the closing phenylalanine or tryptophan. The D gene is left open where the match is weak. Part of the rows lack a size; the others show once, few, many or a class for expanded clones.

>TRBV7-3|TRBJ2-7|few|NA
CASSLSRAGEQYF
TGTGCCAGCAGCTTATCAAGGGCGGGGGAGCAGTACTTC
>TRBV9|TRBJ2-1|few|NA
CASSLSPTPYNEQFF
TGTGCCAGCAGCCTCTCCCCCACCCCCTACAATGAGCAGTTCTTC
>TRBV10-3|TRBJ1-1|once|TRBD1
CAISAGQEPTTLNTEAFF
TGTGCCATCAGTGCCGGACAGGAGCCGACGACCCTGAACACTGAAGCTTTCTTT
>TRBV29-1|TRBJ2-3|NA|NA
CSADFVAGDTQYF
TGCAGCGCAGATTTTGTGGCTGGCGATACGCAGTATTTT
>TRBV20-1|TRBJ1-5|few|TRBD1
CSAEDGTEYNQPQHF
TGCAGTGCTGAAGACGGGACAGAGTACAATCAGCCCCAGCATTTT
>TRBV7-2|TRBJ2-5|few|TRBD1
CASSLAGRGLKTQYF
TGTGCCAGCAGCTTAGCTGGCAGGGGGCTGAAGACCCAGTACTTC
>TRBV25-1|TRBJ1-1|NA|NA
CASTPLGGIMNTEAFF
TGTGCCAGCACTCCTCTGGGGGGAATAATGAACACTGAAGCTTTCTTT
>TRBV3-1|TRBJ2-4|few|TRBD2
CASSQSPPSGGVPLAKNIQYF
TGTGCCAGCAGCCAATCCCCTCCAAGCGGGGGGGTACCTCTAGCCAAAAACATTCAGTACTTC
>TRBV7-9|TRBJ2-7|NA|NA
CASSFARGDYEQYF
TGTGCCAGCAGCTTTGCCAGGGGGGACTACGAGCAGTACTTC
>TRBV4-1|TRBJ1-2|NA|NA
CASSQRTNYGYTF
TGCGCCAGCAGCCAACGAACTAACTATGGCTACACCTTC
>TRBV7-8|TRBJ2-3|few|TRBD2
CASSFGTSGETDTQYF
TGTGCCAGCAGCTTTGGGACTAGCGGGGAAACAGATACGCAGTATTTT
>TRBV6-5|TRBJ2-3|NA|TRBD2
CASSYSFSGGRTDTQYF
TGTGCCAGCAGTTACTCCTTCAGCGGGGGGAGGACAGATACGCAGTATTTT
>TRBV7-8|TRBJ1-2|few|NA
CASSFTAGYGYTF
TGTGCCAGCAGCTTTACCGCCGGCTATGGCTACACCTTC
>TRBV4-1|TRBJ2-7|few|TRBD2
CASSQKAASGVPSYEQYF
TGCGCCAGCAGCCAAAAGGCCGCTAGCGGGGTTCCCTCCTACGAGCAGTACTTC
>TRBV27|TRBJ2-1|few|NA
CASSLNRGGGEQFF
TGTGCCAGCAGTTTAAACAGGGGGGGGGGTGAGCAGTTCTTC
>TRBV4-1|TRBJ2-7|NA|NA
CASSPTQTPYEQYF
TGCGCCAGCAGCCCAACGCAGACCCCCTACGAGCAGTACTTC
>TRBV7-9|TRBJ1-2|NA|NA
CASSSEQGPYGYTF
TGTGCCAGCAGCTCAGAACAGGGACCCTATGGCTACACCTTC